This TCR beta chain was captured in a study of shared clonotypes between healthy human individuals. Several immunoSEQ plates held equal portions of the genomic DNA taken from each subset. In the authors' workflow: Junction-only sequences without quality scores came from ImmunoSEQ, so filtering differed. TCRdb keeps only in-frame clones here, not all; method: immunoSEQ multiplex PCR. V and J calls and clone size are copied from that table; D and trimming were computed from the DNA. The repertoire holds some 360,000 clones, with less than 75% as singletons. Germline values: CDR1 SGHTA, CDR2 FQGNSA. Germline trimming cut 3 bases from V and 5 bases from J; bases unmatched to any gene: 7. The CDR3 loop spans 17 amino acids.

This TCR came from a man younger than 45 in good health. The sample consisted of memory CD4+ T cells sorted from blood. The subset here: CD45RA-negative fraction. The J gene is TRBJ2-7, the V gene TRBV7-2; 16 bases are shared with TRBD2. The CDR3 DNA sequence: TGTGCCAGCAGCTTGGGACTAGCGGGAGGGCGTCGAAACGAGCAGTACTTC. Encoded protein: CASSLGLAGGRRNEQYF.